A selection of T cell receptor beta chains follows, all from one sample in a study of post-analysis software for immune sequencing data. TCRdb independently ran MiXCR on the PCR reads; one entry per CDR3 protein. This table holds hundreds of thousands of distinct CDR3 sequences, roughly 47% found once. Material: blood. These receptors originate from a girl aged 10 to 17 with multiple sclerosis. Both conserved end residues are part of each CDR3. D genes are given only for firm matches. Clone size is not always given. Where it is, it says once, few, many or a class for expanded clones.

cdr3_nt: TGTGCCAGCAGTGAAAGGGAACGCTATGGCTACACCTTC
cdr3_aa: CASSERERYGYTF
clone_size: NA
v_call: TRBV2
d_call: NA
j_call: TRBJ1-2

cdr3_nt: TGCGCCAGCAGTGAGGCGAGGGTCATAAACATTCAGTACTTC
cdr3_aa: CASSEARVINIQYF
clone_size: once
v_call: TRBV10-2
d_call: NA
j_call: TRBJ2-4

cdr3_nt: TGTGCCAGCAGTAGCCAGGGACTAGCCAAAAACATTCAGTACTTC
cdr3_aa: CASSSQGLAKNIQYF
clone_size: NA
v_call: TRBV28
d_call: NA
j_call: TRBJ2-4

cdr3_nt: TGCGCCAGCAGTTTCGGACACCTCCCCAATGAAAAACTGTTTTTT
cdr3_aa: CASSFGHLPNEKLFF
clone_size: NA
v_call: TRBV5-1
d_call: NA
j_call: TRBJ1-4

cdr3_nt: TGTGCCATCAGTGAACGGACTACCGACCTTGAGCAGTTCTTC
cdr3_aa: CAISERTTDLEQFF
clone_size: few
v_call: TRBV10-3
d_call: NA
j_call: TRBJ2-1

cdr3_nt: TGTGCCAGCAATAACGAGCAGTACTTC
cdr3_aa: CASNNEQYF
clone_size: NA
v_call: TRBV28
d_call: NA
j_call: TRBJ2-7

cdr3_nt: TGTGCCGGCAGTTGGCTCCAAGAGACCCAGTACTTC
cdr3_aa: CAGSWLQETQYF
clone_size: few
v_call: TRBV12-3/TRBV12-4
d_call: NA
j_call: TRBJ2-5

cdr3_nt: TGTGCCAGCAGTCCAAACCTTTCGACAGCTAACTATGGCTACACCTTC
cdr3_aa: CASSPNLSTANYGYTF
clone_size: NA
v_call: TRBV12-3/TRBV12-4
d_call: NA
j_call: TRBJ1-2

cdr3_nt: TGTGCCAGCAGCCAGGGACGGAGTTATGGCTACACCTTC
cdr3_aa: CASSQGRSYGYTF
clone_size: few
v_call: TRBV12-3/TRBV12-4
d_call: NA
j_call: TRBJ1-2

cdr3_nt: TGCAGTGCTAAGTTTGGACAGAGGAACACTGAAGCTTTCTTT
cdr3_aa: CSAKFGQRNTEAFF
clone_size: few
v_call: TRBV20-1
d_call: NA
j_call: TRBJ1-1

cdr3_nt: TGCGCCAGCAGTGATGAGACTAGAATCAATGAGCAGTTCTTC
cdr3_aa: CASSDETRINEQFF
clone_size: few
v_call: TRBV10-1
d_call: NA
j_call: TRBJ2-1

cdr3_nt: TGTGCCAGCAGCGGCAATCCGAGCTATGGCTACACCTTC
cdr3_aa: CASSGNPSYGYTF
clone_size: few
v_call: TRBV11-2
d_call: NA
j_call: TRBJ1-2

cdr3_nt: TGTGCCATCAGTGACCAGCCTAAAGGGGCAGATACGCAGTATTTT
cdr3_aa: CAISDQPKGADTQYF
clone_size: NA
v_call: TRBV10-3
d_call: NA
j_call: TRBJ2-3

cdr3_nt: TGTGCCAGCAGCTTGGAGACTAGCGGGAGTTCGGATACGCAGTATTTT
cdr3_aa: CASSLETSGSSDTQYF
clone_size: few
v_call: TRBV5-5
d_call: TRBD2
j_call: TRBJ2-3